These 17 T cell receptor beta chains share one sample of origin, sequenced in a study of blood T cell repertoires in COVID-19. Method: immunoSEQ multiplex PCR; TCRdb's copy keeps in-frame clones and lacks some. Of about 240,000 clones listed, about four fifths were seen once; the top ten hold roughly 1.9%. Sequenced sample: peripheral blood. These receptors all come from a young man who had recovered from COVID-19.

V and J are TRBV9 and TRBJ2-5; D not resolved. The V end was cut by 1 base, the J end by 5 bases, with 9 bases between. CDR3 size: 13 residues. Germline CDR1 SGDLS, CDR2 YYNGEE. The CDR3 here is CASSVRGWETQYF. CDR3 DNA sequence: TGTGCCAGCAGCGTACGCGGTTGGGAGACCCAGTACTTC.

The chain combines TRBV18 with TRBJ1-5; 7 positions match TRBD1. Trimming took 3 bases from V and 5 from J; bases not matched to a gene: 4. This CDR3 comprises 14 residues. Per germline, CDR1 KGHSH and CDR2 LQKENI. The CDR3 DNA sequence: TGTGCCAGCTCACCCGACAGGGATGATCAGCCCCAGCATTTT. Protein: CASSPDRDDQPQHF.

The chain joins TRBV7-9 to TRBJ2-1; the D gene is possibly TRBD2 (6 bases). The ends were cut back, 5 bases at V and 8 bases at J, with 16 bases in the middle. Germline V CDR1 and CDR2: SEHNR, FQNEAQ (reference sequence). The CDR3 is made up of 14 amino acids. The CDR3 loop is CASSPPRGRDEQFF. The DNA of the CDR3 is TGTGCCAGCAGCCCCCCCCGGGGGAGAGATGAGCAGTTCTTC.

The chain links TRBV3-1 (or the pseudogene TRBV3-2) to TRBJ1-1; 7 bases agree with TRBD1. The V and J ends lost 0 bases and 1 base, in that order; junction bases with no gene match: 2. The CDR3 sequence is 15 residues long. Germline CDR1 reads LGHDT; CDR2 reads YNNKEL (reference sequence). The CDR3: CASSQETGRNTEAFF. The CDR3 nucleotides read TGTGCCAGCAGCCAAGAGACAGGGCGGAACACTGAAGCTTTCTTT.

V and J are TRBV11-2 and TRBJ2-5, with 7 bases that match TRBD1. The V gene end was trimmed by 4 bases and the J gene end by 5 bases; junction bases not matched to a gene: 4. CDR3 length equals 13 residues. CDR1 SGHAT and CDR2 FQNNGV come from the germline V gene. In nucleotides, the CDR3 is TGTGCCAGCAGCTCGACAGGGATGGAGACCCAGTACTTC. Protein sequence: CASSSTGMETQYF.

DNA of the CDR3: TGTGCCAGTAGCAGGGACAGAAATCAGCCCCAGCATTTT. Encoded protein: CASSRDRNQPQHF. V gene TRBV19 combines with J gene TRBJ1-5, with 7 nucleotides matching TRBD1. The CDR3 consists of 13 residues. Germline-derived CDR1 and CDR2 are LNHDA and SQIVND (reference sequence). V lost 6 bases to trimming and J lost 4 bases; unmatched junction nucleotides: 3.

The chain has TRBV5-1 and TRBJ2-5; 8 bases map to TRBD2. The germline V gene has CDR1 SGHRS and CDR2 YFSETQ. The CDR3 is made up of 16 amino acids. The ends lost 6 bases at V and 5 bases at J; junction bases unmatched: 15. The CDR3 DNA reads as TGCGCCAGCATGTATATGAGCGGGGGCGCGTGGGAGACCCAGTACTTC. The encoded protein is CASMYMSGGAWETQYF.

This sequence joins TRBV6-6 and TRBJ1-5; 9 bases match TRBD1. V gave up 6 bases and J gave up 9 bases; unmatched junction bases: 12. Germline V lookup: CDR1 MNHNY, CDR2 SVGAGI (reference sequence). CDR3 length: 15 amino acids. In DNA, the CDR3 is TGTGCCAGCAGCCTAGAGACAGGGGGGAATGGGCCCCAGCATTTT. Translating it yields CASSLETGGNGPQHF.

The chain recombines TRBV5-5 with TRBJ1-5, with 10 bases that match TRBD1. This CDR3 contains 15 residues. V was pared by 4 bases and J by 4 bases, with 5 bases of the junction left unmatched. CDR1 SGHKS and CDR2 YYEKEE come from the germline V gene (reference sequence). The CDR3 DNA sequence: TGTGCCAGCAGCCTGGACAGGGGGGAAAATCAGCCCCAGCATTTT. Protein product: CASSLDRGENQPQHF.

The chain links TRBV29-1 to TRBJ1-5; TRBD1 might be the D (5 bases). Per germline, CDR1 SQVTM and CDR2 ANQGSEA. The CDR3 covers 14 residues. V lost 6 bases and J lost 7, with 19 bases in between. CDR3 in DNA: TGCAGCGTCCCGTGGGGGGGTTCTGACCAGCCCCAGCATTTT. It yields the protein CSVPWGGSDQPQHF.

The V gene is TRBV5-5, the J gene TRBJ1-5; a possible D gene is TRBD1 (5 bases). Per the germline V gene, CDR1 is SGHKS and CDR2 is YYEKEE (reference sequence). This CDR3 is 15 amino acids long. V lost 0 bases and J lost 5, with 12 bases in between. The CDR3 spells CASSLVVRVDQPQHF. The CDR3 DNA sequence: TGTGCCAGCAGCTTGGTTGTCAGGGTCGATCAGCCCCAGCATTTT.

The chain uses TRBV4-2 and TRBJ1-2; D is undetermined. V lost 0 bases and J lost 0, with 17 bases in between. Germline V gene sequence: CDR1 LGHNA, CDR2 YNFKEQ. This CDR3 has 18 residues. Written as DNA, the CDR3 is TGTGCCAGCAGCCAAGATCGAGCCGCCAGACTTACTAACTATGGCTACACCTTC. This codes for CASSQDRAARLTNYGYTF.

The CDR3 nucleotides read TGTGCCAGCAGCCGGGACAGGGACACAGATACGCAGTATTTT. Amino acid sequence: CASSRDRDTDTQYF. This rearrangement joins TRBV6-5 to TRBJ2-3; 9 nucleotides line up with TRBD1. V gave up 6 bases and J gave up 2 bases; unmatched junction bases: 3. The germline V gene encodes CDR1 MNHEY and CDR2 SVGAGI. The CDR3 loop spans 14 amino acids.

The chain employs TRBV9 and TRBJ2-3, with 15 bases fitting TRBD2. Germline V gives CDR1 SGDLS, CDR2 YYNGEE. J gave up 4 bases and V 4 bases, and 7 bases lay outside the gene matches. This CDR3 has 17 residues. This CDR3 reads CASSLRTSGGAPDTQYF. The CDR3 region has the DNA TGTGCCAGCAGCCTACGGACTAGCGGGGGGGCCCCAGATACGCAGTATTTT. The full variable domain, rest sourced from reference TRBV9 and TRBJ2-3, is DSGVTQTPKHLITATGQRVTLRCSPRSGDLSVYWYQQSLDQGLQFLIQYYNGEERAKGNILERFSAQQFPDLHSELNLSSLELGDSALYFCASSLRTSGGAPDTQYFGPGTRLTVL.

The rearrangement links TRBV6-6 to TRBJ2-1, with 7 bases matching TRBD2. The germline V gene encodes CDR1 MNHNY and CDR2 SVGAGI (reference sequence). The CDR3 runs 16 residues. V shed 6 bases, J shed 6 bases, and the junction held 14 bases outside the gene matches. DNA of the CDR3: TGTGCCAGCAGAAACCCGCGGGCTAGCGGTCGCAATGAGCAGTTCTTC. It specifies CASRNPRASGRNEQFF.

The gene calls are TRBV7-3 and TRBJ2-1; TRBD2 matches 15 bases. The CDR3 covers 17 residues. Trimming took 6 bases from V and 9 from J; bases not matched to a gene: 12. Germline V CDR1 and CDR2: SGHTA, FQGTGA. CDR3 nucleotides: TGTGCCAGCAGTAAAGGAGGACTAGCGGGGGGGCATGGTGAGCAGTTCTTC. Translating gives CASSKGGLAGGHGEQFF.

The chain uses TRBV5-1 and TRBJ2-1; TRBD1 matches at 8 bases. V lost 4 bases to trimming and J lost 5 bases; unmatched junction nucleotides: 5. The CDR3 extends over 14 amino acids. Germline CDR1 and CDR2: SGHRS and YFSETQ. CDR3 sequence reads: CASSGGQADNEQFF. CDR3 sequence (DNA): TGCGCCAGCAGCGGGGGACAGGCCGACAATGAGCAGTTCTTC.